This T cell receptor (beta chain) was recorded in a study of cytomegalovirus exposure and HLA in healthy donors. Trimming removed 0 bases from V and 7 bases from J, with 16 bases in between. The CDR3 length is 15 residues. Per germline, CDR1 SGDLS and CDR2 YYNGEE. General study findings and limits: While the bulk of TCR sequences proved rare, some public TCRs turned up in many donors. TCR beta chains numbering under 200 were designated cytomegalovirus-associated. Specificity for CMV antigens was confirmed in vitro for a few of the CMV-associated chains.

TCRdb keeps only in-frame clones here, not all; method: immunoSEQ multiplex PCR. The table shows fewer than 250,000 clones, with over 80% occurring only once. Of note for this clone: Its target is not known.

The clonotype comes from a woman in her thirties in good health and CMV-seropositive. The chain joins TRBV9 to TRBJ1-1, with D tentatively TRBD1 (5 bases). The sequencing sample was made of PBMCs. The CDR3 spells CASSVVLSGPYEAFF. CDR3 nucleotides: TGTGCCAGCAGCGTAGTCCTCTCGGGGCCCTATGAAGCTTTCTTT.